The sample holds one count of the clone carrying this T cell receptor beta chain. This table comes from immunoSEQ multiplex PCR, and its TCRdb copy is limited to in-frame clones, with some not included. The sample carries more than 80,000 clones, more than 80% recorded once. These data are taken from a study of OX40 agonist ivuxolimab in advanced cancers. Overall study context: In this trial design, patients received ivuxolimab intravenously at 0.01 to 10 mg/kg every 2 weeks.

CDR3 length: 16 residues. This receptor was taken from an adult with an advanced solid tumor such as melanoma, head and neck, liver or kidney cancer. The gene calls are TRBV21-1 and TRBJ2-5; TRBD1 is the table's D call, not checked against the DNA. TRBV21-1 is deemed a pseudogene. The source material was CD4+ or CD8+ T cells sorted from blood, sampled in a trial of the OX40 agonist ivuxolimab. The CDR3 is CASSKGEDSYEETQYF. Written as DNA, the CDR3 is TGTGCCAGCAGCAAAGGAGAAGACAGTTATGAAGAGACCCAGTACTTC.